This TCR beta chain was captured by sequencing in a study of T cell responses to AZD1222 COVID-19 vaccine. Broader study findings: Compared with day 0, the breadth and depth of the Spike-specific TCR repertoire rose significantly after two doses of AZD1222.

This clone was detected once. The antigen remains unidentified. Some clones are missing from TCRdb's copy, which holds only in-frame ones; the method was immunoSEQ multiplex PCR. The sample contains more than 85,000 clones, around nine tenths of which appear only once. V lost 5 bases to trimming and J lost 3 bases, with 16 bases between them. This CDR3 contains 16 residues. CDR1 SGHAT and CDR2 FQNNGV come from the germline V gene. The origin of this receptor is an adult who received the AZD1222 COVID-19 vaccine. The sequencing here drew on peripheral blood, taken 28 days after the second AZD1222 dose. V and J are TRBV11-2 and TRBJ2-2; D remains ambiguous. The CDR3 coding sequence is TGTGCCAGCAGCCCAGCTTTAGGGTTCGACACCGGGGAGCTGTTTTTT. Its protein product is CASSPALGFDTGELFF.